The sequence of this TCR beta chain was determined in a study of metastatic and nonmetastatic thyroid tumors. This clone showed up many times. TCRdb reassembled clones from the PCR reads with MiXCR. The table has about 82,000 clones, around 12% seen once. No treatment of any kind had been given to any patient before thyroid surgery. Between the trimmed V and J ends, which lost 3 bases and 13 bases, there was a span of 12 bases. Germline CDR1 and CDR2: SNHLY and FYNNEI. CDR3 length: 11 amino acids. Specimen: tumor tissue. This TCR was sampled from a female donor with papillary thyroid cancer or a benign thyroid nodule (not recorded which). Some clones in this sample may be carry-over from other donors' samples. V is TRBV2 and J is TRBJ2-5; D gene ambiguous. CDR3 residues: CASSETLDLYF. The DNA of the CDR3 is TGTGCCAGCAGTGAGACTCTAGATCTGTACTTC.